This TCR beta chain is from a study of blood T cell repertoires in COVID-19. For the study at large: COVID-19 samples, acute and convalescent, were from the United States, Italy and Spain.

Only in-frame clones appear in the TCRdb table, and some are missing; sequencing was by immunoSEQ multiplex PCR. The profile covers 280,000 or so clones, with 90% appearing a single time and roughly 1.5% taken by the ten largest. The CDR3 is 13 amino acids. The V and J ends lost 0 bases and 9 bases respectively, with 12 bases between them. CDR1 is SGHNT and CDR2 is YYREEE in the germline V gene (reference sequence). Individuals drawn from about 26 US areas were roughly 18 to 100 years old. Clinical histories supplied by participants themselves formed the basis of cohort assignment. The rearrangement joins TRBV5-4 to TRBJ1-1, with unresolved D. This TCR was sampled from a woman under 30 with acute COVID-19. Sequencing was done on a sample of PBMCs or T cells enriched from blood (not recorded which). The CDR3 DNA follows: TGTGCCAGCAGCTTGGGTTTAGAGTCAAAAGCTTTCTTT. Protein: CASSLGLESKAFF.